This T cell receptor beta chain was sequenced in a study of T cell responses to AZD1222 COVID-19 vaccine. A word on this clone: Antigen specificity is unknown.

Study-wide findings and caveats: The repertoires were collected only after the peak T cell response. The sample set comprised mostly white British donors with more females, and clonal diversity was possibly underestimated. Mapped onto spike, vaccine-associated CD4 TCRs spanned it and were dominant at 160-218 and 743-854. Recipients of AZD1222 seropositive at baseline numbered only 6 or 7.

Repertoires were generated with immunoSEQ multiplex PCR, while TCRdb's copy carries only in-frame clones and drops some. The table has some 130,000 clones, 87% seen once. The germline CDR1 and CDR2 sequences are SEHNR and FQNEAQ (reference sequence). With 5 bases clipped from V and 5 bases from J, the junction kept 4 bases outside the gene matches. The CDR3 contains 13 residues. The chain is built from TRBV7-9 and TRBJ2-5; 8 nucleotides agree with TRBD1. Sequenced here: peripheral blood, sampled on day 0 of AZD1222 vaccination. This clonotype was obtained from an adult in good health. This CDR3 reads CASSPRGPETQYF. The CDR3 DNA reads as TGTGCCAGCAGCCCCAGGGGGCCGGAGACCCAGTACTTC.